One sample yielded the 25 T cell receptor beta chains listed below, sequenced in a study of identical twins (dated by TCRdb to the mid-2010s). Libraries came from 5' RACE. Sequencing used an Illumina HiSeq 2000. TCRdb passed the public sequencing reads through fastp at Q25 and MiXCR, retaining productive beta sequences. Merged by CDR3 protein, the rows form single entries marked with the most common genes and DNA. The sample has around 1.7 million distinct CDR3 sequences on record, less than 40% of them singletons. 0.25% to 0.3% of the sample belongs to the ten largest clones. The source material was cord blood. All receptors come from a newborn girl in good health.

This clonotype appeared a few times. This chain joins TRBV25-1 and TRBJ2-7; D tentatively fits TRBD1 or TRBD2 (5 bases each). Germline lookup yields CDR1 MGHDK and CDR2 SYGVNS. V was pared by 3 bases and J by 4 bases, with 13 bases between. The CDR3 is 14 residues long. The DNA for the CDR3 is TGTGCCAGCAGTGATCCGGGACGCATGTACGAGCAGTACTTC. Translation: CASSDPGRMYEQYF.

This clonotype was picked up a small number of times. J is TRBJ2-1 and V is TRBV4-1; possible D gene TRBD2, 5 bases. With 2 bases removed from V and 8 bases from J, the gap between germline ends came to 10 bases. Germline-derived CDR1 and CDR2 are MGHRA and YSYEKL. This CDR3 region has 13 residues. CDR3 bases: TGCGCCAGCAGCCAAAGCGGCTCCGATGAGCAGTTCTTC. Translation gives CASSQSGSDEQFF.

Turning to this clonotype: A much larger clone lies a single base off, so this may be a read error. The chain has TRBV5-1 and TRBJ2-5, with D perhaps matching TRBD1 (6 bases). Germline V lookup: CDR1 SGHRS, CDR2 YFSETQ. The CDR3 length is 14 residues. The DNA of the CDR3 is TGCGTCAGCAGCAAAGGACAGAATCAAGAGACCCAGTACTTC. Residues: CVSSKGQNQETQYF.

In its sample, this clonotype was seen a few times. This chain connects TRBV11-3 to TRBJ1-2; D is unresolved. Trimming removed 5 bases at V and 8 bases at J, with 18 bases between. The V gene's germline CDR1 is SGHNT and CDR2 YENEEA. The CDR3 sequence is 14 residues long. The CDR3 region has the DNA TGTGCCAGCAGCACACCCTCTGCACCCAGAGGCTACACCTTC. It specifies CASSTPSAPRGYTF.

This sequence joins TRBV5-1 and TRBJ2-5; a weak D match, TRBD2 (6 bases). Germline values: CDR1 SGHRS, CDR2 YFSETQ. This CDR3 region has 16 residues. The V and J ends lost 3 bases and 11 bases respectively, with 26 bases between them. This CDR3 is CASSSPWSGPNNEQYF. The CDR3 DNA follows: TGCGCCAGCAGCTCGCCGTGGAGCGGGCCAAACAATGAGCAGTACTTC. Together with reference TRBV5-1 and TRBJ2-5, the CDR3 gives the full variable domain: KAGVTQTPRYLIKTRGQQVTLSCSPISGHRSVSWYQQTPGQGLQFLFEYFSETQRNKGNFPGRFSGRQFSNSRSEMNVSTLELGDSALYLCASSSPWSGPNNEQYFGPGTRLLVL.

This chain joins TRBV5-8 and TRBJ1-1; maybe TRBD1 (6 bases). Germline loops: CDR1 SGHTS, CDR2 YDEGEE. Trimming removed 2 bases at V and 3 bases at J, with 17 bases between. This CDR3 region has 16 residues. CDR3: CASSLTPGQPYTEAFF. The CDR3 region has the DNA TGTGCCAGCAGCTTAACCCCCGGACAGCCGTACACTGAAGCTTTCTTT.

V is TRBV24-1 and J is TRBJ2-1; weak D call: TRBD2 (6 bases). TRBJ2-7 explains the end of the DNA better; the J call may be wrong. The V gene's germline CDR1 is KGHDR and CDR2 SFDVKD. The CDR3 totals 18 residues. CDR3: CATSSHSGTPSSYNEQYF. In nucleotides, the CDR3 is TGTGCCACCAGTTCACATTCCGGGACTCCGAGCTCCTACAATGAGCAGTACTTC.

The CDR3: CSVDWGGTIPIAGGPDTQYF. For the CDR3, the DNA is TGCAGCGTTGATTGGGGTGGGACGATTCCGATAGCGGGGGGGCCAGATACGCAGTATTTT. The chain has TRBV29-1 and TRBJ2-3; 11 bases are shared with TRBD2. CDR3 length: 20 amino acids. Germline V gene data show CDR1 as SQVTM and CDR2 as ANQGSEA. V lost 3 bases to trimming and J lost 4 bases; unmatched junction nucleotides: 21.

Many counts were recorded for this clonotype. The chain has TRBV12-3 or TRBV12-4 and TRBJ1-2, with D possibly being TRBD1 (5 bases). The CDR3 length is 14 residues. Trimming removed 3 bases at V and 1 base at J, with 9 bases between. The CDR3 protein is CASSLTDFNYGYTF. The CDR3 coding sequence is TGTGCCAGCAGTTTGACAGACTTTAACTATGGCTACACCTTC.

The chain carries TRBV5-1 and TRBJ2-1, with 7 bases identical to TRBD1. The ends lost 1 base at V and 7 bases at J; junction bases unmatched: 8. CDR1 and CDR2 from the germline V gene are SGHRS and YFSETQ. The CDR3 is 15 amino acids. The CDR3 sequence: CASSLPRQGGNEQFF. The CDR3 nucleotides read TGCGCCAGCAGCTTGCCCCGACAGGGCGGGAATGAGCAGTTCTTC.

This clonotype was found a few times. The V gene is TRBV25-1, the J gene TRBJ2-1, with D possibly being TRBD2 (6 bases). Per germline, CDR1 MGHDK and CDR2 SYGVNS. Trimming cost V 4 bases and J 4 bases, with 8 bases left between them. The length of the CDR3 is 13 residues. The CDR3 loop reads CASSGGKYNEQFF. The DNA for the CDR3 is TGTGCCAGCAGTGGCGGGAAGTACAATGAGCAGTTCTTC.

The chain recombines TRBV6-1 with TRBJ2-2; D is undetermined. CDR3 size: 16 residues. Germline V gene lookup returns CDR1 MNHNS and CDR2 SASEGT. With 0 bases removed from V and 1 base from J, the gap between germline ends came to 9 bases. The CDR3 loop is CASSEAQAVNTGELFF. In DNA, the CDR3 is TGTGCCAGCAGTGAAGCGCAGGCGGTGAACACCGGGGAGCTGTTTTTT.

The rearrangement joins TRBV12-3 or TRBV12-4 to TRBJ2-1; D is possibly TRBD1 (5 bases). The CDR3 runs 15 residues. V was shortened by 4 bases and J by 0 bases, with 10 bases between the two germline ends. In DNA form, the CDR3 reads TGTGCCAGCAGTTACAGGTCCAGCTCCTACAATGAGCAGTTCTTC. This sequence encodes CASSYRSSSYNEQFF.

To note about this clonotype: The germline gene is not matched at one end of the junction; a read error may be the cause. V usage is TRBV20-1 and J usage is TRBJ1-5; 8 positions agree with TRBD1. CDR3 length: 16 amino acids. Germline lookup yields CDR1 DFQATT and CDR2 SNEGSKA (reference sequence). The CDR3 loop is CSASTGALTSNLPQHF. In nucleotides, the CDR3 is TGCAGTGCTTCGACAGGGGCCCTAACTAGCAATCTGCCCCAGCATTTT.

The chain carries TRBV4-1 and TRBJ2-1; 13 nucleotides agree with TRBD2. V gave up 4 bases and J gave up 9 bases; unmatched junction bases: 12. The CDR3 sequence is 17 residues long. CDR1 MGHRA and CDR2 YSYEKL come from the germline V gene. The chain's CDR3 is CASSPLKLAGGLAEQFF. As DNA, the CDR3 is TGCGCCAGCAGCCCACTCAAACTAGCGGGGGGGCTCGCTGAGCAGTTCTTC.

This chain joins TRBV10-3 and TRBJ1-1; D perhaps matches TRBD1 (5 bases). This CDR3 is 20 amino acids long. Germline CDR1 and CDR2: ENHRY and SYGVKD. V dropped 2 bases and J dropped 0 bases, with 25 bases sitting between them. CDR3 nucleotides: TGTGCCATCAGTGAGAGCGTTGGGAACAGGAGGCGGACACTGAACACTGAAGCTTTCTTT. Its translation is CAISESVGNRRRTLNTEAFF.

The V gene is TRBV10-3, the J gene TRBJ2-7; 7 bases agree with TRBD2. This CDR3 spans 17 amino acids. V trimming: 3 bases; J trimming: 7 bases; junction bases outside the gene matches: 18. Germline V CDR1 and CDR2: ENHRY, SYGVKD. The CDR3 reads CAISDSRASGDYNEQYF. The CDR3 DNA reads as TGTGCCATCAGTGACAGTAGAGCTAGCGGCGACTACAATGAGCAGTACTTC.

V is TRBV5-1 and J is TRBJ1-3; the D gene is possibly TRBD1 (6 bases). CDR1 and CDR2 from the germline V gene are SGHRS and YFSETQ. The CDR3 covers 16 residues. Trimming removed 3 bases at V and 2 bases at J, with 15 bases between. Written as DNA, the CDR3 is TGCGCCAGCAGCTATCCAGCAGGGGAAACTGGAAACACCATATATTTT. Translated, it gives CASSYPAGETGNTIYF. The full variable domain, with the rest looked up from reference TRBV5-1 and TRBJ1-3, is KAGVTQTPRYLIKTRGQQVTLSCSPISGHRSVSWYQQTPGQGLQFLFEYFSETQRNKGNFPGRFSGRQFSNSRSEMNVSTLELGDSALYLCASSYPAGETGNTIYFGEGSWLTVV.

This clonotype was picked up a small number of times. The chain carries TRBV20-1 and TRBJ2-1, with TRBD1 as a possible D gene (5 bases). CDR3 length: 16 amino acids. Per the germline V gene, CDR1 is DFQATT and CDR2 is SNEGSKA (reference sequence). The V end lost 3 bases, the J end lost 7 bases, and 22 bases lay between the germline ends. For the CDR3, the DNA is TGCAGTGCTAGGCACCCTGGGGCTAGAGCCCGGAATGAGCAGTTCTTC. Its protein product is CSARHPGARARNEQFF.

The chain is built from TRBV20-1 and TRBJ2-1; D remains unclear. Germline loops: CDR1 DFQATT, CDR2 SNEGSKA (reference sequence). This CDR3 is built from 14 residues. V lost 6 bases, J lost 7 bases, and 19 bases lay in between. The CDR3: CSAPIPLDLNEQFF. CDR3 sequence (DNA): TGCAGTGCCCCGATTCCCCTAGATCTAAATGAGCAGTTCTTC.

The V and J genes are TRBV2 and TRBJ1-5; D unclear. CDR1 and CDR2 from the germline V gene are SNHLY and FYNNEI. The V and J ends lost 3 bases and 4 bases respectively, with 10 bases between them. The CDR3 runs 14 residues. CDR3 protein: CASSEDRRNQPQHF. CDR3 sequence (DNA): TGTGCCAGCAGTGAGGATCGCCGGAATCAGCCCCAGCATTTT.

This clonotype was seen only a few times. The J gene is TRBJ1-2, the V gene TRBV11-2; D gene unclear. The germline V gene has CDR1 SGHAT and CDR2 FQNNGV. V was shortened by 5 bases and J by 5 bases, with 21 bases between the two germline ends. CDR3 length equals 16 residues. The CDR3, as DNA: TGTGCCAGCAGCCCCTCATTCGATAATCGTGGTTATGGCTACACCTTC. Residues: CASSPSFDNRGYGYTF.

Only a few counts were recorded for this clonotype. This chain's CDR3 is CASSVSGRYNEQFF. Here the CDR3 DNA reads TGTGCCAGCAGCGTATCGGGACGTTACAATGAGCAGTTCTTC. The J gene is TRBJ2-1, the V gene TRBV5-6, with D perhaps TRBD1 or TRBD2 (5 bases each). The ends were cut back, 4 bases at V and 4 bases at J, with 12 bases in the middle. In germline, CDR1 is SGHDT, CDR2 YYEEEE. This CDR3 is 14 amino acids long.

This clonotype was counted between two and nine times. The rearrangement uses TRBV27 and TRBJ1-5, with D possibly TRBD1 on 5 matching bases. The ends were cut back, 9 bases at V and 7 bases at J, with 19 bases in the middle. The CDR3 sequence is 14 residues long. Germline V gene lookup returns CDR1 MNHEY and CDR2 SMNVEV (reference sequence). For the CDR3, the DNA is TGTGCCAGTTCTAGAGGAGGGGCGCACCAGCCCCAGCATTTT. Protein sequence: CASSRGGAHQPQHF.

This chain links TRBV7-2 with TRBJ2-4, with D perhaps being TRBD1 or TRBD2 (5 bases each). Germline CDR1 and CDR2: SGHTA and FQGNSA. Trimming shortened V by 1 base and J by 9 bases, and 19 bases separated the two germline ends. The CDR3 extends over 16 amino acids. This CDR3 is CASSLVGTGGGSIQYF. CDR3 nucleotide sequence: TGTGCCAGCAGCTTAGTGGGCACAGGAGGAGGAAGCATTCAGTACTTC.